The sequence of this T cell receptor (beta chain) was determined in a study of T cell repertoires in cytomegalovirus infection. TCRdb analysed the reads with MiXCR anew, one entry per CDR3 protein. The data contain hundreds of thousands of distinct CDR3 sequences, under 20% of them singletons. This clonotype has at least ten counts. Trimming stripped 4 bases from V and 2 bases from J, with 11 bases between. CDR1 is SGHTA, CDR2 FQGNSA, per germline. CDR3 length equals 14 residues. This clonotype originated in a human donor in good health (CMV status not recorded). Some clones in this sample may be carry-over from other donors' samples. V is TRBV7-2 and J is TRBJ1-2, with unresolved D. Sequencing was carried out using PBMCs. The CDR3 sequence is CASSSSGENYGYTF. CDR3 coding DNA: TGTGCCAGCAGCTCCAGTGGTGAAAACTATGGCTACACCTTC.